These 27 T cell receptor beta chains were sequenced from one sample in a study of T cells in Graves' hyperthyroidism and ophthalmopathy. The investigators amplified TCR beta CDR3 regions from RNA transcripts. In the first-round RT-PCR of the TCR CDR3, the HTBI primer set was used. In TCRdb, the multiplex PCR reads were re-called with MiXCR into one record per CDR3 protein. The sample yields around 610,000 distinct CDR3 sequences, roughly 14% seen once. Input material: blood. These receptors all stem from a woman in her 40s with Graves' ophthalmopathy.

This chain joins TRBV6-1 and TRBJ1-5, with 9 bases fitting TRBD1. CDR1 MNHNS and CDR2 SASEGT come from the germline V gene. V was pared by 6 bases and J by 6 bases, with 6 bases of the junction left unmatched. The CDR3 consists of 14 residues. The CDR3 DNA is TGTGCCAGCAGCACAGGGGGCGCGGGTCAGCCCCAGCATTTT. Residues: CASSTGGAGQPQHF.

This clonotype was observed at least ten times. V usage is TRBV2 and J usage is TRBJ2-5; the D gene is possibly TRBD1 (5 bases). The CDR3 consists of 12 residues. Between the trimmed V and J ends, which lost 8 bases and 1 base, there was a span of 8 bases. CDR1 and CDR2 from the germline V gene are SNHLY and FYNNEI. CDR3: CASDRGQETQYF. CDR3 in DNA: TGTGCCAGCGACAGAGGCCAAGAGACCCAGTACTTC.

This clonotype has a count of ten or more. The V and J genes are TRBV7-2 and TRBJ2-5; the match to TRBD2 covers 10 bases. The germline V gene encodes CDR1 SGHTA and CDR2 FQGNSA. Trimming removed 3 bases from V and 5 bases from J; junction bases left unmatched: 6. The length of the CDR3 is 15 residues. Here the CDR3 DNA reads TGTGCCAGCAGCTTCGAAGGTAGCGGGAGGGAGACCCAGTACTTC. This sequence encodes CASSFEGSGRETQYF.

The sample holds many counts of this clonotype. The chain joins TRBV2 to TRBJ1-2; D is uncertain. CDR3 size: 13 residues. The germline CDR1 and CDR2 sequences are SNHLY and FYNNEI. Trimming left V 4 bases short and J 6 bases short, with 12 bases between. The CDR3 here is CASSGDREHGYTF. DNA of the CDR3: TGTGCCAGCAGTGGGGATAGGGAGCATGGCTACACCTTC.

The chain combines TRBV5-4 with TRBJ1-1; no clear D gene. Germline V CDR1 and CDR2: SGHNT, YYREEE (reference sequence). This CDR3 has 13 amino acids. V shed 0 bases and J shed 6 bases, with 9 bases lying between them. In nucleotides, the CDR3 is TGTGCCAGCAGCTTGGTGAGGGATGCTGAAGCTTTCTTT. Residues: CASSLVRDAEAFF.

This clonotype occurred many times. J is TRBJ1-3 and V is TRBV11-2; a weak D match, TRBD1 (5 bases). The CDR3 is 14 residues long. The V and J ends lost 1 base and 9 bases respectively, with 13 bases between them. Per germline, CDR1 SGHAT and CDR2 FQNNGV. The DNA for the CDR3 is TGTGCCAGCAGCTTAGTCTCCGGGCAGGGCACCATATATTTT. As protein: CASSLVSGQGTIYF.

In this sample, this clonotype turned up many times. The V call is TRBV12-3 or TRBV12-4, the J call TRBJ2-2; no reliable D call. This CDR3 is built from 15 residues. V dropped 2 bases and J dropped 4 bases, with 11 bases sitting between them. CDR3: CASSLQVGSTGELFF. CDR3 nucleotides: TGTGCCAGCAGTTTACAGGTGGGGTCCACCGGGGAGCTGTTTTTT.

This clonotype showed up many times. The genes are TRBV15 and TRBJ2-5; possible D gene TRBD2, 6 bases. This CDR3 comprises 14 residues. V lost 1 base and J lost 2, with 8 bases in between. Germline assignment: CDR1 LNHNV and CDR2 YYDKDF (reference sequence). The CDR3 loop reads CATSRAAGQETQYF. CDR3 sequence (DNA): TGTGCCACCAGCAGAGCGGCGGGGCAAGAGACCCAGTACTTC.

V and J are TRBV6-2 or TRBV6-3 and TRBJ2-7; 11 nucleotides agree with TRBD2. V was pared by 0 bases and J by 5 bases, with 6 bases of the junction left unmatched. The CDR3 loop spans 16 amino acids. The germline gives CDR1 MNHEY, CDR2 SVGEGT. The CDR3 loop is CASSYSDGSGRDEQYF. The CDR3 DNA follows: TGTGCCAGCAGTTACTCGGACGGTAGCGGGAGGGACGAGCAGTACTTC.

The rearrangement links TRBV29-1 to TRBJ2-2; TRBD1 agrees at 8 bases. CDR3 length equals 15 residues. With V trimmed by 7 bases and J by 3 bases, 10 bases remained unmatched. CDR1 and CDR2 from the germline V gene are SQVTM and ANQGSEA. CDR3 coding DNA: TGCAGCGCCGTAGGGTGGACAGGGTACACCGGGGAGCTGTTTTTT. As protein: CSAVGWTGYTGELFF.

This clonotype appeared many times. In DNA, the CDR3 is TGTGCCAGCAGCTTAGTGCGGACAACCGGCGAGCAGTACTTC. Its translation: CASSLVRTTGEQYF. The chain carries TRBV7-2 and TRBJ2-7, with D perhaps matching TRBD1 (5 bases). The CDR3 contains 14 residues. Trimming stripped 1 base from V and 6 bases from J, with 13 bases between. Germline CDR1 is SGHTA and CDR2 is FQGNSA. The complete variable domain, with remaining parts taken from reference TRBV7-2 and TRBJ2-7, reads GAGVSQSPSNKVTEKGKDVELRCDPISGHTALYWYRQSLGQGLEFLIYFQGNSAPDKSGLPSDRFSAERTGGSVSTLTIQRTQQEDSAVYLCASSLVRTTGEQYFGPGTRLTVT.

In its sample, this clonotype was seen many times. The rearrangement joins TRBV27 to TRBJ1-5, with 10 bases fitting TRBD1. Germline lookup yields CDR1 MNHEY and CDR2 SMNVEV (reference sequence). V was clipped by 5 bases and J by 6 bases; unmatched bases: 1. This CDR3 is built from 13 residues. In DNA, the CDR3 is TGTGCCAGCAGTGGGGACAGGGGTCAGCCCCAGCATTTT. Translated: CASSGDRGQPQHF.

This clonotype was recorded at least ten times. The chain uses TRBV6-2 or TRBV6-3 and TRBJ2-7; 11 nucleotides agree with TRBD2. The CDR3 runs to 15 residues. With V trimmed by 2 bases and J by 1 base, 1 base remained unmatched. Germline CDR1 reads MNHEY; CDR2 reads SVGEGT. The CDR3 loop is CASSYGLAGSYEQYF. CDR3 coding DNA: TGTGCCAGCAGTTACGGACTAGCGGGTTCCTACGAGCAGTACTTC.

This clonotype was observed a handful of times. The chain has TRBV4-3 and TRBJ2-7, with TRBD1 matching over 9 bases. Germline V gene sequence: CDR1 LGHNA, CDR2 YSLEER. The CDR3 extends over 16 amino acids. The J segment lost 4 bases and the V segment lost 4 bases, leaving 11 bases of the junction unmatched. In DNA form, the CDR3 reads TGCGCCAGCAGCCCGGAGGGGACAGGGATACGGTACGAGCAGTACTTC. This translates into CASSPEGTGIRYEQYF.

This clonotype was detected many times. The chain links TRBV4-2 to TRBJ1-1; 7 bases agree with TRBD1. CDR1 is LGHNA, CDR2 YNFKEQ, per germline. V was pared by 0 bases and J by 3 bases, with 4 bases of the junction left unmatched. The CDR3 totals 15 residues. The CDR3 loop reads CASSQDPGGYTEAFF. DNA for the CDR3: TGTGCCAGCAGCCAAGACCCAGGGGGTTACACTGAAGCTTTCTTT.

This clonotype was seen many times. The chain is built from TRBV7-2 and TRBJ1-4, with TRBD1 as a possible D gene (5 bases). Deletions cut 3 bases from V and 2 bases from J, with 10 bases between. The length of the CDR3 is 15 residues. Germline V gene lookup returns CDR1 SGHTA and CDR2 FQGNSA. CDR3 DNA: TGTGCCAGCAGCTTCGGCAGGGCGACTAATGAAAAACTGTTTTTT. This gives the protein CASSFGRATNEKLFF.

The sample holds many counts of this clonotype. The genes are TRBV18 and TRBJ2-7; D is perhaps TRBD2 (7 bases). Germline assignment: CDR1 KGHSH and CDR2 LQKENI. V lost 8 bases to trimming and J lost 5 bases, with 13 bases between them. The length of the CDR3 is 12 residues. CDR3 coding DNA: TGTGCCAGCGTTGGGGGGGGCCACGAGCAGTACTTC. Protein product: CASVGGGHEQYF.

J is TRBJ2-2 and V is TRBV24-1; tentative D call: TRBD1 (6 bases). This CDR3 is built from 14 residues. The germline gives CDR1 KGHDR, CDR2 SFDVKD. V was cut by 8 bases and J by 6 bases, with 15 bases left in between. CDR3 DNA sequence: TGTGCCACCACTACTACAGGGTCTCCCGGGGAGCTGTTTTTT. It encodes CATTTTGSPGELFF.

There are many counts of this clonotype. The rearrangement uses TRBV28 and TRBJ2-7; TRBD1 matches at 9 bases. The germline V gene encodes CDR1 MDHEN and CDR2 SYDVKM. Unmatched junction bases numbered 10, after V lost 9 bases and J lost 4 bases. This CDR3 has 14 amino acids. As DNA, the CDR3 is TGTGCCAGTAGCCGCGGACAGGGGACTTACGAGCAGTACTTC. Its translation: CASSRGQGTYEQYF. Filled out from reference TRBV28 and TRBJ2-7, the complete variable domain reads DVKVTQSSRYLVKRTGEKVFLECVQDMDHENMFWYRQDPGLGLRLIYFSYDVKMKEKGDIPEGYSVSREKKERFSLILESASTNQTSMYLCASSRGQGTYEQYFGPGTRLTVT.

This clonotype has at least ten counts. CDR3 residues: CSATPSYQETQYF. As DNA, the CDR3 is TGCAGTGCTACCCCTTCGTACCAAGAGACCCAGTACTTC. V gene TRBV20-1 combines with J gene TRBJ2-5; no reliable D call. V lost 4 bases and J 0 bases, leaving 9 bases between the germline ends. The CDR3 extends over 13 amino acids. The V gene's germline CDR1 is DFQATT and CDR2 SNEGSKA (reference sequence).

There are many counts of this clonotype. This chain links TRBV5-5 with TRBJ2-7; weak D call: TRBD1 (5 bases). The CDR3 has 13 residues. V was cut by 2 bases and J by 6 bases, with 12 bases left in between. From germline, CDR1 is SGHKS and CDR2 YYEKEE (reference sequence). CDR3 nucleotides: TGTGCCAGCAGCTTCAGGGAAGGGCGCGAGCAGTACTTC. Protein sequence: CASSFREGREQYF.

This clonotype occurred many times. The J gene is TRBJ2-5, the V gene TRBV28; no firm D call. Trimming cost V 4 bases and J 2 bases, with 11 bases left between them. Germline CDR1 and CDR2: MDHEN and SYDVKM. The length of the CDR3 is 14 residues. The CDR3 region is CASSWAGTQETQYF. In DNA, the CDR3 is TGTGCCAGCAGTTGGGCAGGAACTCAAGAGACCCAGTACTTC.

This clonotype has a count of ten or more. This rearrangement joins TRBV10-3 to TRBJ2-5, with 10 positions matching TRBD2. V lost 3 bases and J lost 3; bases outside the gene matches: 1. There are 14 residues in the CDR3. In germline, CDR1 is ENHRY, CDR2 SYGVKD. The CDR3 here is CAISEGTSEETQYF. Here the CDR3 DNA reads TGTGCCATCAGTGAAGGGACTAGCGAAGAGACCCAGTACTTC.

In this sample, this clonotype turned up many times. The V and J genes are TRBV12-5 and TRBJ2-7, with 9 bases aligning to TRBD2. The CDR3 consists of 16 residues. Germline CDR1 is LGHNT and CDR2 is FRNRAP. V was clipped by 4 bases and J by 5 bases; unmatched bases: 12. The CDR3 sequence is CASGSSHSGSRNEQYF. The CDR3 nucleotides read TGTGCTAGTGGTTCCAGCCATAGCGGGAGTAGAAACGAGCAGTACTTC.

This clonotype appeared many times. J is TRBJ1-2 and V is TRBV12-3 or TRBV12-4, with D maybe TRBD1 (5 bases). Between the trimmed V and J ends, which lost 0 bases and 8 bases, there was a span of 13 bases. The CDR3 has 14 residues. DNA of the CDR3: TGTGCCAGCAGTTTAGCGGGGGGGAATCGGGGCTACACCTTC. It codes for CASSLAGGNRGYTF.

This clonotype was seen many times. The J gene is TRBJ1-2, the V gene TRBV28; 7 nucleotides agree with TRBD1. With 7 bases clipped from V and 4 bases from J, the junction kept 9 bases outside the gene matches. This CDR3 is 14 amino acids long. From germline, CDR1 is MDHEN and CDR2 SYDVKM. In DNA, the CDR3 is TGTGCCAGCAAACCGGGACAGTTCATCTATGGCTACACCTTC. This sequence encodes CASKPGQFIYGYTF.

The CDR3 loop reads CASIKIGSGANVLTF. The CDR3 DNA reads as TGTGCCAGCATCAAAATAGGCTCTGGGGCCAACGTCCTGACTTTC. V gene TRBV19 combines with J gene TRBJ2-6; D remains unclear. CDR1 is LNHDA, CDR2 SQIVND, per germline (reference sequence). The CDR3 sequence is 15 residues long. Between the trimmed V and J ends, which lost 9 bases and 0 bases, there was a span of 12 bases.